Detailed here is one TCR beta chain. Its binding antigen is unknown. No much larger clone exists at a distance of one base, and base qualities are not known. TCRdb shows the sequencer as Illumina NovaSeq 6000. TCR cDNA was synthesized by 5'RACE template switching, through which a universal primer site and unique molecular identifiers were introduced. Priming for cDNA synthesis came from both the TCR alpha and TCR beta constant segments. Libraries were amplified in two PCR steps, with sample barcodes and sequencing adapters added in the second step. Sequencing of libraries was done on Illumina HiSeq 2500 (2x100 bp) or NovaSeq (2x150 bp). The authors' pipeline ran thus. Demultiplexing of reads and collapsing into UMI consensus sequences were performed with MIGEC, and V(D)J alignment was carried out with MiXCR. Using edgeR on replicate PBMC samples, clonotypes were called vaccine-responding if FDR was below 0.01 and the log2 fold change was above 5 up to day 15. Bulk clonotypes were assigned CD4 or CD8 identity according to which sequenced CD4 or CD8 repertoire held them at higher abundance. Clones were called with MiXCR by TCRdb after fastp trimmed the public reads at Q25, and only in-frame beta chains were retained. Each record represents a unique CDR3 protein, reported with the most common genes and DNA among its rows. These V and J calls are TCRdb output, not the study's own analysis. The sample records 100,000 to 150,000 distinct CDR3 sequences, about 8.2% of which are singletons. 40% of the sample rests with the top ten.

Germline trimming: 1 base from V, 3 bases from J; junction bases outside gene matches: 8. Counted from cysteine to phenylalanine, this CDR3 has 19 amino acids. Left in the record is the CDR3 DNA by itself, 57 bases read in frame from the first base. Sequences LGHNA (CDR1) and YNFKEQ (CDR2) are obtained from the germline V gene. The sample's treatment or condition label, in plain terms: live attenuated yellow fever vaccine strain. PBMCs were isolated from peripheral blood using a standard Ficoll-Paque protocol. CD4 and CD8 T-cell fractions were isolated with Dynabeads CD4 and CD8 positive selection kits. TriZol was used to extract RNA from bulk PBMCs, from CD4 and CD8 fractions, and from dextramer-positive and dextramer-negative fractions. The source of the sample is a study of T cells after yellow fever vaccination (dated by TCRdb to the late 2010s). With respect to the entire study: The SMART-Seq v4 Ultra Low Input RNA kit was used to prepare libraries from fractions with low cell numbers. To track T-cell clones before and after primary and booster YFV17D yellow fever vaccination, bulk TCR alpha and beta repertoires were sequenced longitudinally. Two healthy male donors, one aged 18 to 30 and one aged 30 to 40 years, made up the cohort. Blood samples were taken at several timepoints before and after primary and secondary immunization, and bulk PBMC replicates and cell subsets were isolated. Study-wide conclusions, independent of this receptor: Because only a couple of donors were included in the study, the extent to which the findings can be generalized is limited. A small fraction of clonotypes showed up in both the CD4 and CD8 compartments, probably as a result of convergent recombination. Computational filtering was needed because FACS-sorted repertoires could contain abundant contaminating clonotypes from the bulk population. Most clones expanded after primary vaccination were re-detected after the booster (96% of CD4 and about nine tenths of CD8), suggesting broad memory maintenance. The secondary T-cell response was found to be weaker but faster than the primary response, with a peak reached on day 5 rather than on day 15.

This sequence uses TRBV4-2 and TRBJ2-3, with TRBD2 identical over 15 junction bases. Specimen: CD8+ T cells sorted from PBMCs, collected on the day of the yellow fever booster vaccination. This TCR was sampled from a man aged 18 to 30 who received the YFV17D yellow fever vaccine. The sequenced DNA is TGTGCCAGCAGCCAAGGCCTGGGACTAGCGGGGGGTTCAACAGATACGCAGTATTTT. This encodes CASSQGLGLAGGSTDTQYF.